A selection of T cell receptor beta chains follows, all from one sample in a study of metastatic and nonmetastatic thyroid tumors. MiXCR reprocessed the PCR reads for TCRdb. Seen here are about 16,000 clones, almost 35% observed once, and the top ten hold about 7%. The sequencing sample was made of tumor tissue. The receptors were gathered from a female donor with papillary thyroid cancer or a benign thyroid nodule (not recorded which). Some clones in this sample may be carry-over from other donors' samples. CDR3s include the opening cysteine and the closing phenylalanine or tryptophan. D genes are given only for firm matches. Size tells how often a clone was seen (once, few, many) or the class of an expanded clone, and some rows leave it out.

clone_size d_call j_call v_call cdr3_nt cdr3_aa
- - TRBJ1-1 TRBV11-3 TGTGCCAGCAGCTCGACCTCAAACACTGAAGCTTTCTTT CASSSTSNTEAFF
- - TRBJ2-2 TRBV24-1 TGTGCCACAACCCCAGGGGCAGGCACCGGGGAGCTGTTTTTT CATTPGAGTGELFF
few TRBD1 TRBJ1-6 TRBV6-1 TGTGCCAGCAGTGAAGAGGGGGGGACAGGGGATTCACCCCTCCACTTT CASSEEGGTGDSPLHF
few - TRBJ2-7 TRBV20-1 TGCAGTGCCCCCATCGGGAGGGGGCCATCCTACGAGCAGTACTTC CSAPIGRGPSYEQYF
- TRBD2 TRBJ2-7 TRBV5-1 TGCGCCAGCAGCCCGACTAGCGGGACAGGGGAGCAGTACTTC CASSPTSGTGEQYF
medium-sized - TRBJ1-6 TRBV4-1 TGCGCCAGCAGGCAGGTTGGTTCACCCCTCCACTTT CASRQVGSPLHF
many - TRBJ2-2 TRBV28 TGTGCCAGCAGTTTGCGAAAGGAGCTGTTTTTT CASSLRKELFF
medium-sized - TRBJ1-6 TRBV2 TGTGCCAGCAGGGCTACGGACGGGACCTATAATTCACCCCTCCACTTT CASRATDGTYNSPLHF
- - TRBJ2-2 TRBV4-1 TGCGCCAGCAGCCAAGTGCGAAGTTCAGTCGAGGGGGAGCTGTTTTTT CASSQVRSSVEGELFF
- - TRBJ2-3 TRBV18 TGTGCCAGCTCACCACTGAAGATATCCGGGACAGATACGCAGTATTTT CASSPLKISGTDTQYF
- - TRBJ2-1 TRBV11-2 TGTGCCAGCAGCTCCTCCCTGACCTGGCAAAATGAGCAGTTCTTC CASSSSLTWQNEQFF
once - TRBJ1-6 TRBV5-1 TGCGCCAGCCGCGAATGGACAGTCTCTCCTCCACCCCTCCACTTT CASREWTVSPPPLHF
few - TRBJ1-2 TRBV24-1 TGTGCCACCAGTGATTTAGACAGCTATGGCTACACCTTC CATSDLDSYGYTF
few - TRBJ2-2 TRBV6-1 TGTGCCAGCAGCTCGGGCGGGGAGCTGTTTTTT CASSSGGELFF
once - TRBJ2-2 TRBV20-1 TGCAGTGCTAGAGATCCGGGGTTGGACACCGGGGAGCTGTTTTTT CSARDPGLDTGELFF
many - TRBJ1-5 TRBV9 TGTGCCAGCAGTGCCGGGACAACGGCCAATCAGCCCCAGCATTTT CASSAGTTANQPQHF
few - TRBJ1-2 TRBV6-2/TRBV6-3 TGTGCCAGCAGCCAAAGGCGCGATGCGGTTGACTATGGCTACACCTTC CASSQRRDAVDYGYTF
few - TRBJ2-7 TRBV24-1 TGTGCCACCAGTGATAGTCATGGATTCGAGCAGTACTTC CATSDSHGFEQYF
medium-sized - TRBJ1-2 TRBV20-1 TGCAGTGCGAACTACAGGGACGAGGGCTACACCTTC CSANYRDEGYTF
few - TRBJ2-7 TRBV20-1 TGCAGTGCTAGAGATCGGCGACAGTTCTACGAGCAGTACTTC CSARDRRQFYEQYF
- - TRBJ1-2 TRBV6-1 TGTGCCAGCAGTCCTTCAGGCCAACTTCGGGGCTACACCTTC CASSPSGQLRGYTF
medium-sized TRBD1 TRBJ1-6 TRBV15 TGTGCCACCAGCACAGGGACAGATTATTCACCCCTCCACTTT CATSTGTDYSPLHF
- - TRBJ2-7 TRBV2 TGTGCCAGCAGGAAAGGGACGGACTACGAGCAGTACTTC CASRKGTDYEQYF
- TRBD1 TRBJ2-1 TRBV7-3 TGTGCCAGCAGCTTAAGAGGGACAGGGGGGTTCAATGAGCAGTTCTTC CASSLRGTGGFNEQFF
- - TRBJ1-2 TRBV12-3/TRBV12-4 TGTGCCAGCAGTTTTCGTAGAGGGGTCTATGGCTACACCTTC CASSFRRGVYGYTF
- - TRBJ1-2 TRBV18 TGTGCCAGCTCACCAGGGAGGGATGGCTACACCTTC CASSPGRDGYTF
- TRBD1 TRBJ2-7 TRBV7-3 TGTGCCAGCAGCTTCGACAGGGGTAGCGAGCAGTACTTC CASSFDRGSEQYF
- - TRBJ1-2 TRBV27 TGTGCCAGCAGTTTATCGGGGAGGGGCGGCTATGGCTACACCTTC CASSLSGRGGYGYTF
many - TRBJ2-3 TRBV6-4 TGTGCCAGCAGTGACGGGGGGGCCACAGATACGCAGTATTTT CASSDGGATDTQYF
many TRBD1 TRBJ1-2 TRBV7-2 TGTGCCAGCAGCTTGACAGGGGTCCTCTCCTATGGCTACACCTTC CASSLTGVLSYGYTF
- - TRBJ2-5 TRBV5-5 TGTGCCAGCAGCTTTGTATCTCTATTTCAAGAGACCCAGTACTTC CASSFVSLFQETQYF
medium-sized - TRBJ1-2 TRBV25-1 TGTGCCAGCAGTGAATCCGTGCGGGGGGTCGGTGGCTACACCTTC CASSESVRGVGGYTF
- TRBD1 TRBJ2-7 TRBV30 TGTGCCTGGATCCCGGGACAGGGGCTGGTCGGCGAGCAGTACTTC CAWIPGQGLVGEQYF
- - TRBJ2-5 TRBV7-9 TGTGCCAGCAATAGTGCCCAGGCAGCGGGGACCCAGTACTTC CASNSAQAAGTQYF
many - TRBJ2-1 TRBV3-1 TGTGCCAGCAGCCCCCCGGGAACGAGTGAGCAGTTCTTC CASSPPGTSEQFF
- TRBD1 TRBJ1-2 TRBV7-2 TGTGCCAGCAGCTTACAACAGGGGAAATATGGCTACACCTTC CASSLQQGKYGYTF
- - TRBJ1-3 TRBV6-5 TGTGCCAGCAGTTACGACAGCTCTGGAAACACCATATATTTT CASSYDSSGNTIYF
few - TRBJ1-6 TRBV27 TGTGCCAGCAGTCACGTGGTTGATAATTCACCCCTCCACTTT CASSHVVDNSPLHF
many - TRBJ1-6 TRBV6-1 TGTGCCAGCAGTGAAAAAAATTCATCCCTCCACTTT CASSEKNSSLHF
few - TRBJ2-2 TRBV6-5 TGTGCCAGCAGTTTCTCACAGGAGTTGGTCGGGGAGCTGTTTTTT CASSFSQELVGELFF
few - TRBJ2-7 TRBV28 TGTGCCAGCAGACGTCGGCAGACTTACGAGCAGTACTTC CASRRRQTYEQYF
many - TRBJ2-1 TRBV6-1 TGTGCCAGCCTAAATTCAGAGATTTTGGACAATGAGCAGCTCTTC CASLNSEILDNEQLF
- TRBD1 TRBJ2-7 TRBV11-1 TGTGCCAGCAGCTATCTCGGGACAGGAAGGCTCTACGAGCAGTACTTC CASSYLGTGRLYEQYF
many - TRBJ2-7 TRBV10-3 TGTGCCATCAGCCGGGACACCGCCTACGAGCAGTACTTC CAISRDTAYEQYF
- TRBD1 TRBJ1-2 TRBV6-1 TGTGCCAGCAGTGCCGGACAGGGAATGGCCTACACCTTC CASSAGQGMAYTF